A selection of T cell receptor beta chains follows, all from one sample in a study of Ad26.COV2.S vaccination and SARS-CoV-2 variants. Assay: immunoSEQ multiplex PCR; the TCRdb copy retains only in-frame clones and omits some. The sample gives hundreds of thousands of clones, approximately 86% of which show up once; about 11% is in the top ten. Sequenced here: peripheral blood, sampled in a trial of Ad26.COV2.S vaccine versus placebo. These receptors were collected from a person between 18 and 59 years old who received the Ad26.COV2.S COVID-19 vaccine or a placebo. Both conserved end residues are part of each CDR3. Each record gives: V gene, D gene, clone size, J gene, CDR3 protein, CDR3 DNA. D genes are given only for firm matches. Size tells how often a clone was seen (once, few, many) or the class of an expanded clone, and some rows leave it out.

>TRBV7-2|.|.|TRBJ2-1
CASSDSTYNEQFF
TGTGCCAGCAGCGACTCCACTTACAATGAGCAGTTCTTC
>TRBV5-4|TRBD1|.|TRBJ1-2
CASSPWTGGYTF
TGTGCCAGCAGTCCATGGACAGGTGGCTACACCTTC
>TRBV6-4|.|.|TRBJ2-2
CASSSGQSTGELFF
TGTGCCAGCAGTAGCGGACAGTCCACCGGGGAGCTGTTTTTT
>TRBV19|.|.|TRBJ1-4
CASSTTGKATNEKLFF
TGTGCCAGTAGCACCACAGGGAAGGCAACTAATGAAAAACTGTTTTTT
>TRBV6-4|.|.|TRBJ2-3
CASSPPGAADTQYF
TGTGCCAGCAGTCCCCCCGGGGCCGCAGATACGCAGTATTTT
>TRBV18|.|.|TRBJ2-7
CASSPSEKKQYF
TGTGCCAGCTCACCATCCGAAAAAAAGCAGTACTTC
>TRBV2|.|.|TRBJ1-2
CASSSQGSTATGYTF
TGTGCCAGCAGTTCGCAGGGATCTACGGCTACTGGCTACACCTTC
>TRBV6-2/TRBV6-3|TRBD2|.|TRBJ2-7
CASSGLASSYEQYF
TGTGCCAGCAGTGGACTAGCGTCTTCCTACGAGCAGTACTTC
>TRBV7-2|TRBD2|.|TRBJ2-7
CASSFGLAGPGEQYF
TGTGCCAGCAGCTTCGGACTAGCGGGACCCGGCGAGCAGTACTTC
>TRBV7-9|.|.|TRBJ1-2
CASSSLDGYTF
TGTGCCAGCAGCTCCCTGGATGGCTACACCTTC
>TRBV20-1|.|few|TRBJ2-7
CSAAQGNEQYF
TGCAGTGCGGCCCAGGGGAACGAGCAGTACTTC
>TRBV4-2|TRBD2|.|TRBJ2-7
CASSHIAGGVSYEQYF
TGTGCCAGCAGCCACATAGCGGGAGGGGTATCCTACGAGCAGTACTTC
>TRBV19|TRBD1|once|TRBJ2-1
CASSNLRDRDNEQFF
TGTGCCAGTAGTAATCTCCGGGACAGAGACAATGAGCAGTTCTTC
>TRBV28|TRBD1|.|TRBJ1-2
CASSLMTGYYGYTF
TGTGCCAGCAGTTTAATGACAGGGTACTATGGCTACACCTTC
>TRBV7-9|TRBD2|.|TRBJ2-5
CASSSNRDYNQETQYF
TGTGCCAGCAGCTCAAACCGGGACTACAACCAAGAGACCCAGTACTTC
>TRBV3-1/TRBV3-2|TRBD1|.|TRBJ1-2
CASSQPGTDYGYTF
TGTGCCAGCAGCCAACCTGGGACAGACTATGGCTACACCTTC
>TRBV7-3|.|.|TRBJ2-1
CASSSSSYNEQFF
TGTGCCAGCAGCTCGAGCTCCTACAATGAGCAGTTCTTC
>TRBV27|.|.|TRBJ1-5
CASRPRRAGNSNQPQHF
TGTGCCAGCAGACCTCGCCGGGCAGGTAATAGCAATCAGCCCCAGCATTTT
>TRBV19|.|.|TRBJ2-7
CASTIPSADGGYEQYF
TGTGCCAGTACTATTCCCTCAGCGGACGGGGGCTACGAGCAGTACTTC
>TRBV27|.|few|TRBJ2-3
CASSLRSADTQYF
TGTGCCAGCAGTTTAAGGAGCGCAGATACGCAGTATTTT
>TRBV6-5|.|once|TRBJ1-1
CASSPTLNTEAFF
TGTGCCAGCAGTCCGACACTGAACACTGAAGCTTTCTTT
>TRBV5-1|TRBD2|.|TRBJ2-3
CASSPRPAGGVSTDTQYF
TGCGCCAGCAGTCCCCGTCCAGCGGGAGGAGTGAGCACAGATACGCAGTATTTT
>TRBV28|TRBD1|.|TRBJ1-4
CASSKAGQGPEKLFF
TGTGCCAGCAGTAAGGCGGGACAGGGTCCGGAAAAACTGTTTTTT
>TRBV2|TRBD1|.|TRBJ1-5
CASTGQGGNQPQHF
TGTGCCAGCACCGGACAGGGAGGCAATCAGCCCCAGCATTTT
>TRBV24-1|TRBD1|.|TRBJ1-2
CATSDMTGGTYGYTF
TGTGCCACCAGTGATATGACAGGGGGGACCTATGGCTACACCTTC
>TRBV10-3|.|.|TRBJ2-4
CAISPMRQGSGNIQYF
TGTGCCATCAGCCCTATGAGACAGGGTAGCGGAAACATTCAGTACTTC
>TRBV5-1|TRBD1|.|TRBJ2-1
CASSLEGQGSYNEQFF
TGCGCCAGCAGCTTGGAGGGACAGGGATCCTACAATGAGCAGTTCTTC
>TRBV5-1|.|few|TRBJ2-5
CASSPLVGIQETQYF
TGCGCCAGCAGCCCCCTTGTGGGAATCCAAGAGACCCAGTACTTC
>TRBV28|.|.|TRBJ2-1
CASGRPNEKQFF
TGTGCCAGCGGGCGGCCGAATGAGAAGCAGTTCTTC
>TRBV19|TRBD1|.|TRBJ1-5
CASSRKRTGGEYSNQPQHF
TGTGCCAGTAGTAGAAAACGGACAGGGGGAGAGTATAGCAATCAGCCCCAGCATTTT
>TRBV19|.|.|TRBJ2-2
CASSMSQVLITGELFF
TGTGCCAGTAGTATGAGCCAGGTTCTCATCACCGGGGAGCTGTTTTTT
>TRBV6-4|TRBD1|.|TRBJ1-6
CASSELTGGFSPLHF
TGTGCCAGCAGTGAGCTGACAGGGGGCTTTTCACCCCTCCACTTT
>TRBV7-9|TRBD1|.|TRBJ2-5
CASSLGQGVQETQYF
TGTGCCAGCAGCTTGGGACAGGGGGTACAGGAGACCCAGTACTTC
>TRBV11-2|.|.|TRBJ2-5
CASSLDLGGRETQYF
TGTGCCAGCAGCTTAGATCTGGGGGGCCGGGAGACCCAGTACTTC
>TRBV5-1|TRBD2|.|TRBJ2-3
CATRGGAGGPLQTQYF
TGCGCCACCAGAGGCGGGGCGGGGGGGCCTTTGCAGACGCAGTATTTT